Given below is one TCR beta chain in context. The table lists this clone with a few counts. The target of this receptor is not known. No clone much larger than this one lies a single base away; base qualities are absent. The record originates from a study of Ad26.COV2.S vaccination and SARS-CoV-2 variants listed by TCRdb under 2021. With respect to the entire study: Vaccine-arm donors were drawn from COV1001, a multicentre, randomized, double-blind, placebo-controlled phase I-IIa trial of Ad26.COV2.S in healthy adults. Ad26.COV2.S was administered intramuscularly at 5 x 10^10 or 1 x 10^11 viral particles, either as a single shot or as two shots given 56 days apart. TCRbeta repertoire sequencing was used to assess the specificity and breadth of SARS-CoV-2-reactive T cell receptors after Ad26.COV2.S vaccination. A total of approximately 30 samples were included in the TCR-sequenced set, comprising around 20 Ad26.COV2.S vaccine recipients, 5 placebo recipients and 8 SARS-CoV-2 convalescent individuals. Trial participants were randomized into five groups of five, in which low-dose or high-dose Ad26.COV2.S was given once or twice, or placebo was given on both occasions. Blinding of investigators to trial group allocation was maintained during experiments and outcome assessment.

Taken with the paper, the label for treatment or condition translates to: 15 to 20 received Ad26.COV2.S at low or high dose, single or two shots; about 5 received placebo; per-sample allocation not given. Repertoires of vaccine and placebo recipients were sequenced from samples collected on day 63 after the first injection. In Cohort 1b, some 25 adults aged 18-55 years were enrolled at a single site in Boston, USA, between 29 July and 7 August 2020. Ad26.COV2.S was a replication-incompetent adenovirus type 26 vector that expressed a prefusion-stabilized SARS-CoV-2 spike protein derived from the original Wuhan strain. The immunoSEQ Assay was used to sequence TCRbeta CDR3 regions. After extraction, genomic DNA underwent amplification by bias-controlled multiplex PCR, followed by high-throughput sequencing. As for the authors' bioinformatics: To quantify the absolute abundance of every unique TCRbeta CDR3 region, sequences were collapsed and filtered. T cell fraction was estimated by normalization of TCRbeta template counts to usable DNA, with usable DNA being measured through amplification of reference genes present in all nucleated cells. Repertoire TCRs were annotated as SARS-CoV-2-specific when V gene, CDR3 amino acid sequence and J gene were exactly matched to a known reactive TCR set. The reference SARS-CoV-2 TCR set was derived from MIRA and filtered for enrichment in COVID-19-positive ImmuneCODE repertoires, a step that removed public or cross-reactive TCRs. Drawing on the MIRA antigens, annotated TCRs were analysed further at the level of specific ORF or position within ORF. Breadth was defined as annotated unique rearrangements over total unique productive rearrangements; depth was the summed frequency of those rearrangements. Two-sided Wilcoxon rank-sum tests were used to compare TCR breadth between groups. TCRdb mirrors the immuneACCESS table, restricted to in-frame sequences. Some clones are absent from its copies; in checked studies, under half trace to an unresolved V gene, and the reason for the others is unknown. From that table come the V and J calls and clone size; the DNA was used to work out D and trimming. The sample table contains about 330,000 clones; only one count was recorded for 75% to 90% of them. The ten largest clonotypes hold approximately 5.8% of the sample.

What the study reported, not specific to this receptor: Comparable non-spike TCR breadth was observed between vaccine and placebo recipients, consistent with only spike being contained in the vaccine. Compared with placebo recipients, Ad26.COV2.S recipients showed higher spike-specific TCR breadth (P = 0.0014). The authors noted that total T cell responses may have been underestimated by the TCR breadth and depth analyses. The study was not powered for comparison of responses between vaccine doses or regimens. Substantial breadth of spike-specific CD8+ and CD4+ T cell responses was reported after vaccination.

The junction shows trimming of 5 bases on V and 4 bases on J, plus 14 bases between the germline ends. The CDR3 measures 14 amino acids from cysteine to phenylalanine. The kept DNA is CDR3 alone, 42 bases in frame from the first base. Taken from the germline V gene (reference sequence), the CDR1 and CDR2 loops are SEHNR and FQNEAQ. This specimen was peripheral blood, taken in a trial of Ad26.COV2.S vaccine versus placebo. The chain is assembled from TRBV7-9 and TRBJ1-1, with the D gene not confidently named. The source of this sequence is a person aged 18-65 years who received the Ad26.COV2.S COVID-19 vaccine or a placebo. The CDR3 region has the sequence CASSPSGISTEAFF. The nucleotide sequence reads TGTGCCAGCAGCCCCAGCGGCATCAGCACTGAAGCTTTCTTT.